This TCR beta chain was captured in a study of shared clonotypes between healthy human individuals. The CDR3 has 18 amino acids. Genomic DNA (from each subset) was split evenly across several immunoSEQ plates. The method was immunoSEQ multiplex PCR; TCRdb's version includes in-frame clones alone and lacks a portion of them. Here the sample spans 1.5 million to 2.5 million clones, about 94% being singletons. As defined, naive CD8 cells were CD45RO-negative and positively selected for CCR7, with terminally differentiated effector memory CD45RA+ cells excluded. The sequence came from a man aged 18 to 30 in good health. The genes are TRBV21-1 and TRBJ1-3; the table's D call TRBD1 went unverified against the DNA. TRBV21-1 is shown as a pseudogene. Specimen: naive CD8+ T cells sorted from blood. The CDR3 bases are TGTGCCAGCAGAACAACGGGACAGGGCCTGATCTCTGGAAACACCATATATTTT. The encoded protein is CASRTTGQGLISGNTIYF.